One T cell receptor (beta chain) is described in this entry. Its antigen is not identified. Per germline, CDR1 SGDLS and CDR2 YYNGEE. The CDR3 totals 16 residues. With 2 bases clipped from V and 1 base from J, the junction kept 8 bases outside the gene matches. The source of the sample is a study of T cell responses to AZD1222 COVID-19 vaccine. The study's findings and limits: Spike-specific TCR breadth and depth went up after people got two AZD1222 doses.

Sequencing was performed with immunoSEQ multiplex PCR; in TCRdb, only in-frame clones are kept and a portion is missing. This table has 85,000 to 100,000 clones, approximately 80% appearing once. The chain links TRBV9 to TRBJ2-5; 7 bases map to TRBD2. The TCR was taken from an adult in good health. The input for sequencing was peripheral blood, taken on day 0 of AZD1222 vaccination. The CDR3 here is CASSVASGQGQETQYF. Written as DNA, the CDR3 is TGTGCCAGCAGCGTGGCTAGCGGCCAGGGCCAAGAGACCCAGTACTTC.